This T cell receptor (beta chain) was recovered during a study of beta chain features in type 1 diabetes. On the study more broadly: Patient and healthy donor groups were alike in age, gender and cell yields. There were some 100,000,000 sorted cells examined across all samples. Findings and limits, study-wide: Patients showed naive, central memory and Treg TCRB repertoires that appeared more similar than those of healthy donors.

Sequencing targeted expressed TCRB transcripts, as all isolated RNA had been reverse transcribed. Method: immunoSEQ multiplex PCR; TCRdb's copy keeps in-frame clones and lacks some. The profile shows 600,000 to 650,000 clones, 15% to 17% of them singletons. This clone was counted only a few times. No antigen is known for it. The ends lost 2 bases at V and 0 bases at J; junction bases unmatched: 10. This CDR3 contains 17 residues. Germline CDR1 is GTSNPN and CDR2 is SVGIG (reference sequence). This clonotype was sampled from a man between 18 and 29 years old in good health. Material for sequencing was naive CD4+ T cells from blood. The chain has TRBV30 and TRBJ1-1; TRBD1 aligns across 9 bases. The CDR3 loop is CAWSHPGTGNMNTEAFF. As DNA, the CDR3 is TGTGCCTGGAGTCACCCCGGGACAGGGAACATGAACACTGAAGCTTTCTTT.